This T cell receptor beta chain is drawn from a study of T cells in Graves' hyperthyroidism and ophthalmopathy. Amplification yielded TCR beta CDR3 regions, with RNA transcripts as the source. The TCR CDR3 was amplified in a first-round RT-PCR using the HTBI primer set. TCRdb ran MiXCR on the multiplex PCR reads and lists one entry per CDR3 protein. The repertoire holds 250,000 to 300,000 distinct CDR3 sequences, with roughly 13% as singletons. This CDR3 is built from 16 residues. V trimming: 4 bases; J trimming: 3 bases; junction bases outside the gene matches: 10. Germline V gene lookup returns CDR1 MDHEN and CDR2 SYDVKM. This clonotype was counted many times. Not enrolled were patients with uncontrolled infection, other autoimmune disease, pregnancy or lactation.

The source material was blood. The V gene is TRBV28, the J gene TRBJ2-7; 9 nucleotides line up with TRBD2. This sequence was found in a woman in her twenties or thirties with Graves' hyperthyroidism that later progressed to Graves' ophthalmopathy. CDR3 sequence: CASSSRGSGRDYEQYF. The CDR3 DNA follows: TGTGCCAGCAGTTCCCGAGGTAGCGGGAGAGACTACGAGCAGTACTTC.